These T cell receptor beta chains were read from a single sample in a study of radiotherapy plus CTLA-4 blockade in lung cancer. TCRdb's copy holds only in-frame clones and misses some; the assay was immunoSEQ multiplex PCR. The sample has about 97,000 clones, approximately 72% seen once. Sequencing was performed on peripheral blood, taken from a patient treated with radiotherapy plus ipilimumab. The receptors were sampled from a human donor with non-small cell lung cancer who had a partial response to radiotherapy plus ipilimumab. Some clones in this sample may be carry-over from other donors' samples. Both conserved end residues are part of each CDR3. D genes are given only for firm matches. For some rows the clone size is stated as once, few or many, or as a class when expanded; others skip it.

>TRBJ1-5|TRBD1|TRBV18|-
TGTGCCAGCTCACCAGCTCCCGGGACAGGGGGTGATCAGCCCCAGCATTTT
CASSPAPGTGGDQPQHF
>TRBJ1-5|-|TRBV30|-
TGTGCCTGGAGTGTACTTCATAGCAATCAGCCCCAGCATTTT
CAWSVLHSNQPQHF
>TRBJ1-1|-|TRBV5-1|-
TGCGCCAGCAGCTTGTCAGTCATGAACACTGAAGCTTTCTTT
CASSLSVMNTEAFF
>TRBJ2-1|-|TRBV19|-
TGTGCCAGTAGTATTTACTCGAACAATGAGCAGTTCTTC
CASSIYSNNEQFF
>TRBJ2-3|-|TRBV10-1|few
TGCGCCAGCAGATCCCCTATCACAGATACGCAGTATTTT
CASRSPITDTQYF
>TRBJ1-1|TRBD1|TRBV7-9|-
TGTGCCAGCAGCACAGGGGGCTTCGGTGAAGCTTTCTTT
CASSTGGFGEAFF
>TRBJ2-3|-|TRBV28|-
TGTGCCAGCACTAAGACAGGTCCTGCCACAGATACGCAGTATTTT
CASTKTGPATDTQYF
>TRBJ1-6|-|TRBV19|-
TGTGCCAGTAGTATAACTCCGAATAATTCACCCCTCCACTTT
CASSITPNNSPLHF
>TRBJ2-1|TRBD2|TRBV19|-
TGTGCCAGTAGTATCATGGCGGGAGGGCCGGTTGAGCAGTTCTTC
CASSIMAGGPVEQFF
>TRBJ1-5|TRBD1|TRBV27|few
TGTGCCAGCAGTACCCGGCCCACAGGGGCTGGCAATCAGCCCCAGCATTTT
CASSTRPTGAGNQPQHF
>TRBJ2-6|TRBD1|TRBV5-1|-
TGCGCCAGCAGCTTGGCCAGGACAGGGGTCTCTGGGGCCAACGTCCTGACTTTC
CASSLARTGVSGANVLTF
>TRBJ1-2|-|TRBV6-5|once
TGTGCCAGCAGTTACGATCCGCTAACCTATGGCTACACCTTC
CASSYDPLTYGYTF
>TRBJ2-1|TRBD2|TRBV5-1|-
TGCGCCAGCAGCCCCGGCGACCCGGGACTAGCGGCGTACAATGAGCAGTTCTTC
CASSPGDPGLAAYNEQFF
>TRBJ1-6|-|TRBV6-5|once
TGTGCCAGCAGTCGGGGAGGTCAGGGTTCACCCCTCCACTTT
CASSRGGQGSPLHF
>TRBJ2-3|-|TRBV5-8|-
TGTGCCAGCAGCTTTCAAGGACAGAGCACAGATACGCAGTATTTT
CASSFQGQSTDTQYF